The entry that follows covers one TCR beta chain sequence. What it recognizes is unknown. Germline V gives CDR1 LNHDA, CDR2 SQIVND (reference sequence). The junction had 8 bases not matched to a gene; V was cut back by 4 bases and J by 2 bases. The CDR3 spans 16 residues. The donors were part of the validation cohort, which consisted of over a hundred subjects and was separate from the first cohort of 666 subjects. The sample belongs to a study of cytomegalovirus exposure and HLA in healthy donors. The study, taken as a whole, reports: In a later analysis, first-cohort TCR clusters were found to tend to co-occur in the 130 or so validation repertoires.

Only in-frame clones appear in the TCRdb table, and some are missing; sequencing was by immunoSEQ multiplex PCR. Of 150,000 to 200,000 clones listed, about 79% were seen once; the top ten hold roughly 13%. Source material: PBMCs. The V call is TRBV19, the J call TRBJ2-3; 8 bases are a match to TRBD2. The receptor was isolated from a woman in her 30s in good health and CMV-seropositive. CDR3 amino acids: CASSTWGSGVTDTQYF. CDR3 nucleotides: TGTGCCAGTAGTACTTGGGGTAGCGGGGTCACAGATACGCAGTATTTT.